The 10 T cell receptor beta chains given below trace back to one sample, sequenced in a study of blood T cell repertoires in COVID-19. Assay used: immunoSEQ multiplex PCR; TCRdb lists only in-frame clones, some missing. The sample has 150,000 to 200,000 clones, approximately 83% seen once. Source material: peripheral blood. The receptors shown here come from a woman aged 40 to 55 with COVID-19, enrolled during active disease.

This sequence joins TRBV27 and TRBJ1-4, with a possible D match to TRBD1 (5 bases). V shed 10 bases and J shed 7 bases, with 16 bases lying between them. The germline V gene has CDR1 MNHEY and CDR2 SMNVEV (reference sequence). This CDR3 is built from 13 residues. This CDR3 reads CATLGGAGEKLFF. CDR3 nucleotides: TGTGCCACCCTAGGAGGGGCAGGTGAAAAACTGTTTTTT.

The rearrangement joins TRBV24-1 to TRBJ2-3; 7 bases fit TRBD1. Looked up from germline, CDR1 is KGHDR and CDR2 is SFDVKD. After removal of 0 bases from V and 1 base from J, the junction contained 3 bases not matched to a gene. This CDR3 has 16 amino acids. CDR3 nucleotide sequence: TGTGCCACCAGTGATTTGCAGGGGGTCGGCACAGATACGCAGTATTTT. Encoded protein: CATSDLQGVGTDTQYF.

The chain couples TRBV25-1 to TRBJ2-3; D gene unclear. This CDR3 has 13 residues. V dropped 6 bases and J dropped 6 bases, with 13 bases sitting between them. Germline V lookup: CDR1 MGHDK, CDR2 SYGVNS. The CDR3 DNA follows: TGTGCCAGCAGCGACCCGGGTACGGATACGCAGTATTTT. Translated, it gives CASSDPGTDTQYF.

As DNA, the CDR3 is TGTGCCAGCTCACAAACAGAGAAAAACACTGAAGCTTTCTTT. It translates to CASSQTEKNTEAFF. V is TRBV18 and J is TRBJ1-1; D remains ambiguous. Germline loops: CDR1 KGHSH, CDR2 LQKENI. V was shortened by 4 bases and J by 2 bases, with 11 bases between the two germline ends. The length of the CDR3 is 14 residues.

This clone was counted once. The chain uses TRBV19 and TRBJ2-1, with a possible D match to TRBD1 (6 bases). This CDR3 is 14 amino acids long. Trimming stripped 5 bases from V and 6 bases from J, with 14 bases between. Germline V gives CDR1 LNHDA, CDR2 SQIVND (reference sequence). In DNA, the CDR3 is TGTGCCAGTAGTTCTCGTGGGGGCCTCAATGAGCAGTTCTTC. It is translated as CASSSRGGLNEQFF.

Turning to this clone: The junction differs from germline at one of its ends, possibly a read error. V gene TRBV5-1 combines with J gene TRBJ1-3; D remains unclear. Germline CDR1 and CDR2: SGHRS and YFSETQ. The CDR3 spans 15 residues. CDR3: CASTLAETSGNTIYF. The CDR3 coding sequence is TGCGCCAGCACCTTGGCGGAGACCTCTGGAAACACCATATATTTT.

The chain recombines TRBV5-6 with TRBJ1-2; the D is unclear. Germline lookup yields CDR1 SGHDT and CDR2 YYEEEE. This CDR3 region has 14 residues. Trimming removed 0 bases from V and 3 bases from J, with 9 bases in between. The DNA for the CDR3 is TGTGCCAGCAGCTTGGGGCAGGTGGACTATGGCTACACCTTC. Translation gives CASSLGQVDYGYTF.

Only a few counts were recorded for this clone. V and J are TRBV5-1 and TRBJ1-1; D is uncertain. Trimming pared 4 bases from V and 10 bases from J, leaving 14 bases between. Germline V gene data show CDR1 as SGHRS and CDR2 as YFSETQ. The CDR3 is 12 residues long. The CDR3 protein is CASSPPAERAFF. DNA for the CDR3: TGCGCCAGCAGCCCCCCGGCGGAGAGAGCTTTCTTT.

The chain carries TRBV5-7 and TRBJ1-6; D uncertain. TRBV5-7 is identified as an open reading frame with a role that is uncertain. V dropped 4 bases and J dropped 6 bases, with 8 bases sitting between them. The CDR3 runs 13 residues. The CDR3 nucleotides read TGTGCCAGCAGCCTGGGCGCTAATTCACCCCTCCACTTT. Translation: CASSLGANSPLHF.

In its sample, this clone was seen once. The V and J genes are TRBV7-3 and TRBJ2-5, with D possibly matching TRBD1 (7 bases). Germline V CDR1 and CDR2: SGHTA, FQGTGA. V lost 3 bases and J lost 2, with 10 bases in between. This CDR3 is 14 amino acids long. The CDR3 coding sequence is TGTGCCAGCAGCTTCAGGGGGAGGCAAGAGACCCAGTACTTC. It translates to CASSFRGRQETQYF.